This passage covers 24 T cell receptor beta chains from one sample sequenced in a study of shared clonotypes between healthy human individuals. Profiling relied on immunoSEQ multiplex PCR, and the TCRdb table lists in-frame clones only, not all of them. The table records fewer than 2.5 million clones, under 95% of them present only once. Sequencing input: naive CD4+ T cells from PBMCs. Stated subset: CD45RA+ positively selected. The receptors were sampled from a man younger than 35 in good health. Some clones in this sample may be carry-over from other donors' samples.

This rearrangement joins TRBV29-1 to TRBJ1-5; a possible D gene is TRBD1 (5 bases). The CDR3 loop spans 13 amino acids. V was cut by 5 bases and J by 7 bases, with 15 bases left in between. Germline assignment: CDR1 SQVTM and CDR2 ANQGSEA. Here the CDR3 DNA reads TGCAGCGTTTTAGTGGGGGTAGGGCAGCCCCAGCATTTT. Translation: CSVLVGVGQPQHF.

V and J are TRBV19 and TRBJ1-5; no firm D call. This CDR3 contains 16 residues. Trimming took 7 bases from V and 0 from J, leaving 16 bases between them. Germline V gives CDR1 LNHDA, CDR2 SQIVND (reference sequence). DNA for the CDR3: TGTGCCAGTATAAGGACTTCTACCCTTAGCAATCAGCCCCAGCATTTT. Residues: CASIRTSTLSNQPQHF. The complete variable domain, with remaining parts taken from reference TRBV19 and TRBJ1-5, reads DGGITQSPKYLFRKEGQNVTLSCEQNLNHDAMYWYRQDPGQGLRLIYYSQIVNDFQKGDIAEGYSVSREKKESFPLTVTSAQKNPTAFYLCASIRTSTLSNQPQHFGDGTRLSIL.

The V gene is TRBV19, the J gene TRBJ1-4; D is perhaps TRBD1 (5 bases). Trimming cost V 5 bases and J 0 bases, with 16 bases left between them. Per the germline V gene, CDR1 is LNHDA and CDR2 is SQIVND (reference sequence). CDR3 length equals 17 residues. Written as DNA, the CDR3 is TGTGCCAGTAGTCCTAGGGGACGGCCTGCAACTAATGAAAAACTGTTTTTT. It yields the protein CASSPRGRPATNEKLFF.

The chain joins TRBV5-6 to TRBJ1-2; D not certain. Trimming took off 6 bases at V and 4 bases at J, with 19 bases between the two ends. Germline V CDR1 and CDR2: SGHDT, YYEEEE. This CDR3 comprises 15 residues. CDR3 region: CASIRRPGGSYGYTF. CDR3 nucleotides: TGTGCCAGCATCAGGAGACCGGGAGGATCCTATGGCTACACCTTC.

The rearrangement uses TRBV7-9 and TRBJ1-4; D is undetermined. CDR1 SEHNR and CDR2 FQNEAQ come from the germline V gene (reference sequence). The CDR3 extends over 14 amino acids. V was clipped by 5 bases and J by 0 bases, with 7 bases between them. CDR3 coding DNA: TGTGCCAGCAGCCGACGAGCAACTAATGAAAAACTGTTTTTT. Its translation is CASSRRATNEKLFF.

The chain links TRBV5-4 to TRBJ1-2; 8 positions agree with TRBD1. CDR1 and CDR2 from the germline V gene are SGHNT and YYREEE (reference sequence). CDR3 length: 13 amino acids. The ends lost 5 bases at V and 8 bases at J; junction bases unmatched: 8. CDR3 sequence reads: CASSLDRGGGYTF. In DNA, the CDR3 is TGTGCCAGCAGTCTCGACAGGGGCGGCGGCTACACCTTC.

V usage is TRBV29-1 and J usage is TRBJ2-3; D is possibly TRBD1 (6 bases). Germline V gene sequence: CDR1 SQVTM, CDR2 ANQGSEA. With 3 bases removed from V and 5 bases from J, the gap between germline ends came to 9 bases. CDR3 size: 12 residues. The CDR3 loop reads CSVDVRGDTQYF. CDR3 bases: TGCAGCGTTGATGTCAGGGGAGATACGCAGTATTTT.

The chain employs TRBV19 and TRBJ2-7; 8 bases fit TRBD2. CDR3 size: 15 residues. Trimming cost V 6 bases and J 1 base; bases outside gene matches: 8. CDR1 and CDR2 from the germline V gene are LNHDA and SQIVND (reference sequence). The CDR3 sequence is CASRGFLAGSYEQYF. DNA of the CDR3: TGTGCCAGTAGGGGGTTTTTAGCGGGATCCTACGAGCAGTACTTC.

The chain joins TRBV28 to TRBJ1-1; D gene unclear. Germline lookup yields CDR1 MDHEN and CDR2 SYDVKM. This CDR3 comprises 12 residues. With 6 bases removed from V and 5 bases from J, the gap between germline ends came to 10 bases. CDR3 sequence reads: CASSQKDTEAFF. The CDR3 DNA follows: TGTGCCAGCAGCCAGAAAGATACTGAAGCTTTCTTT.

The J gene is TRBJ2-1, the V gene TRBV28; 7 nucleotides match TRBD1. With 5 bases clipped from V and 9 bases from J, the junction kept 7 bases outside the gene matches. The CDR3 length is 13 residues. Germline values: CDR1 MDHEN, CDR2 SYDVKM. For the CDR3, the DNA is TGTGCCAGCAGTCTAACAGGGGCGGGTGAGCAGTTCTTC. This encodes CASSLTGAGEQFF.

This clone was picked up a small number of times. The genes are TRBV5-1 and TRBJ1-1; D is undetermined. The CDR3 loop spans 16 amino acids. The germline CDR1 and CDR2 sequences are SGHRS and YFSETQ. Deletions cut 0 bases from V and 6 bases from J, with 18 bases between. This CDR3 is CASSLGSFQERAEAFF. As DNA, the CDR3 is TGCGCCAGCAGCTTGGGCTCATTTCAGGAGCGGGCTGAAGCTTTCTTT.

This clone was detected only once. This chain connects TRBV30 to TRBJ1-1, with D perhaps TRBD1 (5 bases). V was pared by 1 base and J by 7 bases, with 13 bases between. The CDR3 runs to 13 residues. Germline CDR1 reads GTSNPN; CDR2 reads SVGIG (reference sequence). The chain's CDR3 is CAWSEGRRREAFF. The CDR3 bases are TGTGCCTGGAGTGAGGGGCGAAGGCGTGAAGCTTTCTTT.

To note about this clone: Other nucleotide sequences in the sample specify the same CDR3. The chain carries TRBV7-9 and TRBJ2-3; D unclear. V lost 2 bases and J 1 base, leaving 7 bases between the germline ends. CDR3 length: 14 residues. The germline CDR1 and CDR2 sequences are SEHNR and FQNEAQ (reference sequence). This CDR3 is CASSLFGGTDTQYF. As DNA, the CDR3 is TGTGCCAGCAGCTTATTTGGGGGCACAGATACGCAGTATTTT.

This clone has just a few counts. The rearrangement links TRBV28 to TRBJ1-2, with D possibly matching TRBD1 (5 bases). Germline V gene data show CDR1 as MDHEN and CDR2 as SYDVKM. This CDR3 has 13 residues. Deletions cut 8 bases from V and 6 bases from J, with 16 bases between. The CDR3 protein is CASGGALPDGYTF. The CDR3 DNA sequence: TGTGCCAGCGGAGGGGCACTACCTGATGGCTACACCTTC.

Only one count was recorded for this clone. The V call is TRBV6-1, the J call TRBJ2-6; weak D call: TRBD1 (6 bases). The germline V gene has CDR1 MNHNS and CDR2 SASEGT. V dropped 2 bases and J dropped 0 bases, with 11 bases sitting between them. The CDR3 length is 17 residues. This chain's CDR3 is CASSERQESSGANVLTF. DNA of the CDR3: TGTGCCAGCAGTGAACGACAGGAAAGCTCTGGGGCCAACGTCCTGACTTTC.

Here the CDR3 reads CASSSRDSYGYTF. CDR3 sequence (DNA): TGTGCCAGCAGCTCCCGGGACAGCTATGGCTACACCTTC. The chain is built from TRBV7-2 and TRBJ1-2; 7 bases fit TRBD1. This CDR3 has 13 amino acids. CDR1 and CDR2 from the germline V gene are SGHTA and FQGNSA. V trimming: 4 bases; J trimming: 4 bases; junction bases outside the gene matches: 3.

Remarks on this clone: Other nucleotide sequences from this sample produce the same CDR3. The CDR3 protein is CASSPGETQYF. Written as DNA, the CDR3 is TGTGCCAGCAGTCCCGGGGAGACCCAGTACTTC. The chain employs TRBV6-6 and TRBJ2-5; D gene uncertain. V was trimmed by 5 bases and J by 5 bases, leaving 6 bases between them. The CDR3 length is 11 residues. Germline values: CDR1 MNHNY, CDR2 SVGAGI (reference sequence).

The V gene is TRBV29-1, the J gene TRBJ2-1; 10 nucleotides match TRBD2. CDR3 size: 15 residues. Germline assignment: CDR1 SQVTM and CDR2 ANQGSEA. Losses at the gene ends were 5 bases for V and 9 bases for J; bases not matched to a gene: 13. The CDR3 DNA follows: TGCAGCGTTTCTGCTTCGAGCGGGAGGGCCAGTGAGCAGTTCTTC. Its protein product is CSVSASSGRASEQFF.

This sequence joins TRBV28 and TRBJ1-5, with D unresolved. The germline CDR1 and CDR2 sequences are MDHEN and SYDVKM. Trimming stripped 5 bases from V and 0 bases from J, with 17 bases between. The CDR3 contains 17 residues. Here the CDR3 reads CASSPGRVHGSNQPQHF. For the CDR3, the DNA is TGTGCCAGCAGTCCCGGACGAGTTCACGGTAGCAATCAGCCCCAGCATTTT. Full variable domain (missing parts from reference TRBV28 and TRBJ1-5): DVKVTQSSRYLVKRTGEKVFLECVQDMDHENMFWYRQDPGLGLRLIYFSYDVKMKEKGDIPEGYSVSREKKERFSLILESASTNQTSMYLCASSPGRVHGSNQPQHFGDGTRLSIL.

The V gene is TRBV28, the J gene TRBJ2-1; either TRBD1 or TRBD2 may supply D (5 bases each). The CDR3 spans 11 residues. Germline V gene data show CDR1 as MDHEN and CDR2 as SYDVKM. V was shortened by 5 bases and J by 8 bases, with 7 bases between the two germline ends. The CDR3 sequence is CASSRGYEQFF. In DNA, the CDR3 is TGTGCCAGCAGTCGGGGCTATGAGCAGTTCTTC.

CDR3 bases: TGTGCCAGCAGCGCCTCCGGGACAGGGGGCACTGAAGCTTTCTTT. It is translated as CASSASGTGGTEAFF. This chain uses TRBV11-3 with TRBJ1-1, with 11 positions matching TRBD1. The germline gives CDR1 SGHNT, CDR2 YENEEA. With 5 bases clipped from V and 4 bases from J, the junction kept 6 bases outside the gene matches. The length of the CDR3 is 15 residues.

V gene TRBV7-3 combines with J gene TRBJ2-3; the D is unclear. The ends were cut back, 1 base at V and 4 bases at J, with 9 bases in the middle. This CDR3 region has 14 residues. The germline V gene encodes CDR1 SGHTA and CDR2 FQGTGA. The CDR3 bases are TGTGCCAGCAGCTTAAGCAGGTTCCCAGATACGCAGTATTTT. As protein: CASSLSRFPDTQYF.

This clone has only one observation. The chain is built from TRBV10-3 and TRBJ1-5, with no clear D. The V and J ends lost 2 bases and 2 bases respectively, with 13 bases between them. This CDR3 comprises 16 residues. Germline V gene lookup returns CDR1 ENHRY and CDR2 SYGVKD. CDR3 bases: TGTGCCATCAGTGAGGTGGCGCCTGGAGGCAATCAGCCCCAGCATTTT. It translates to CAISEVAPGGNQPQHF.

This chain joins TRBV13 and TRBJ2-1; 14 positions match TRBD2. V lost 5 bases to trimming and J lost 3 bases; unmatched junction nucleotides: 15. There are 20 residues in the CDR3. Germline V lookup: CDR1 PRHDT, CDR2 FYEKMQ (reference sequence). The DNA of the CDR3 is TGTGCCAGCAGCCCACGTCCCGGGACTAGCGGGAGTGGGGTCTACAATGAGCAGTTCTTC. Translating gives CASSPRPGTSGSGVYNEQFF. Full variable domain (missing parts from reference TRBV13 and TRBJ2-1): AAGVIQSPRHLIKEKRETATLKCYPIPRHDTVYWYQQGPGQDPQFLISFYEKMQSDKGSIPDRFSAQQFSDYHSELNMSSLELGDSALYFCASSPRPGTSGSGVYNEQFFGPGTRLTVL.